The 4 T cell receptor beta chains below come from one sample, sequenced in a study of T cells in women clearing cervical HPV infection. The method was immunoSEQ multiplex PCR; TCRdb's version includes in-frame clones alone and lacks a portion of them. In total, the table holds some 30,000 clones. Specimen: blood buffy coat. These receptors originate from a woman between 18 and 75 years old with a cervical HPV16 infection that either progressed to CIN3+ or cleared (not recorded which).

On this clone: The read falls 3 residues short of the CDR3 end, and the missing part is taken from the germline J gene. The chain combines TRBV20-1 with TRBJ1-1; the match to TRBD1 covers 8 bases. J gave up 1 base and V 2 bases, and 6 bases lay outside the gene matches. The CDR3 runs 15 residues. Germline V gives CDR1 DFQATT, CDR2 SNEGSKA (reference sequence). CDR3 residues: CSARWTGSTNTEAFF. Incomplete CDR3 DNA: TGCAGTGCTAGATGGACAGGGTCCACGAACACTGAA.

A note on this clone: At one end, the junction sequence differs from germline, possibly due to a read error. The read halts 3 residues ahead of the CDR3 end, with the missing end drawn from the germline J gene. The chain has TRBV19 and TRBJ1-5; TRBD1 matches 10 bases. CDR1 is LNHDA, CDR2 SQIVND, per germline (reference sequence). This CDR3 contains 14 residues. This chain's CDR3 is CTSTDRGLGQPQHF. The CDR3 bases that were read are TGTACCAGTACCGACAGGGGGCTGGGACAGCCC.

For this clone: The CDR3 end falls 3 residues outside the read, so it is completed with the germline J gene. The chain carries TRBV5-1 and TRBJ2-3, with 7 bases that match TRBD1. Trimming took 5 bases from V and 0 from J; bases not matched to a gene: 3. Germline loops: CDR1 SGHRS, CDR2 YFSETQ. This CDR3 contains 14 residues. The CDR3 here is CASRSGQSTDTQYF. CDR3 bases read: TGCGCCAGCAGGTCGGGACAGAGCACAGATACG.

For this clone: The read comes to an end 3 residues before the CDR3 does, leaving the germline J gene to fill in the end. The J gene is TRBJ2-1, the V gene TRBV6-4; TRBD1 aligns across 9 bases. Germline lookup yields CDR1 MRHNA and CDR2 SNTAGT. V dropped 7 bases and J dropped 7; count of bases not matched to a gene: 8. CDR3 length: 14 amino acids. The chain's CDR3 is CASKGQGGSNEQFF. The covered CDR3 bases are TGTGCCAGCAAGGGACAGGGAGGATCTAATGAG.